This TCR beta chain was observed in a study of human thymus T cells. The germline V gene has CDR1 PRHDT and CDR2 FYEKMQ (reference sequence). Germline trimming cut 5 bases from V and 5 bases from J; bases unmatched to any gene: 11. The CDR3 loop spans 15 amino acids. Clones were sequenced by immunoSEQ multiplex PCR, and TCRdb holds only the in-frame ones, with some missing. Of about 130,000 clones listed, over 85% were seen once; the top ten hold 0.02% to 0.03%. Concerning this clone itself: What it binds is not known.

General observations from the study: As related research reported, thymic repertoires overlapped highly among unrelated individuals. Thymic and blood repertoires showed apparently biased V and J gene usage.

Thymus was obtained from resections taken during corrective heart surgery. Samples came from healthy Finnish infants during open corrective cardiac surgery. Sequencing was done on a sample of thymus tissue. This clonotype was sampled from a boy under two years old with a congenital heart defect but otherwise immunologically healthy. The gene calls are TRBV13 and TRBJ1-2; TRBD1 matches at 7 bases. The CDR3, as DNA: TGTGCCAGCAGCAGGGGGCCTCAACACTTATATGGCTACACCTTC. Translated, it gives CASSRGPQHLYGYTF.